This TCR beta chain was sequenced in a study of radiation and T cells in renal cell carcinoma. Profiled with immunoSEQ multiplex PCR; TCRdb holds only in-frame clones, not every one. The sample records some 16,000 clones, over 50% being singletons. The V segment lost 1 base and the J segment 4 bases; nucleotides outside the gene matches: 2. The V gene's germline CDR1 is LNHDA and CDR2 SQIVND (reference sequence). The CDR3 has 15 residues. Treatment noted: treatment-naive control, cytoreductive nephrectomy. This clone was recorded once. The sample was tumor tissue, taken from a patient whose treatment was nephrectomy without radiotherapy. This chain connects TRBV19 to TRBJ2-2; 8 positions agree with TRBD1. This clonotype was sampled from a man aged 50 or older with renal cell carcinoma. The CDR3 DNA reads TGTGCCAGTAGTATAGGGACAGGGACCACCGGGGAGCTGTTTTTT. Translating it yields CASSIGTGTTGELFF.